This T cell receptor (beta chain) is drawn from a study of T cell changes during pregnancy in multiple sclerosis. TCRdb keeps only in-frame clones here, not all; method: immunoSEQ multiplex PCR. This table holds roughly 41,000 clones, roughly 87% found once. The V gene lost 0 bases and the J gene lost 5 bases, with 14 bases spanning the gap. The CDR3 is 15 amino acids. Germline V gene sequence: CDR1 SGDLS, CDR2 YYNGEE. J is TRBJ1-1 and V is TRBV9, with D perhaps matching TRBD1 (6 bases). Source: CD4+ T cells from peripheral blood mononuclear cells, taken in the first trimester of pregnancy. This receptor was obtained from a female donor with multiple sclerosis, enrolled in a pregnancy study. The CDR3 sequence is CASSVGGGGFTEAFF. The CDR3 coding sequence is TGTGCCAGCAGCGTAGGTGGGGGGGGCTTTACTGAAGCTTTCTTT.